This T cell receptor (beta chain) was obtained from a study of shared clonotypes between healthy human individuals. The split of CD4+ cells yielded CD45RA+ naive and CD45RA-negative memory subsets. CDR3 length: 18 residues. In germline, CDR1 is MGHRA, CDR2 YSYEKL. The V segment lost 4 bases and the J segment 1 base; nucleotides outside the gene matches: 9. Measured with immunoSEQ multiplex PCR; TCRdb has only the in-frame clones, and not every one. This repertoire shows 2,500,000 or so clones, roughly 93% found once; its top ten account for around 0.37%. The sequencing input was naive CD4+ T cells from PBMCs. Indicated subset: CD45RA+ positively selected. The TCR was taken from a man aged 18 to 30 in good health. Some clones in this sample may be carry-over from other donors' samples. The rearrangement joins TRBV4-1 to TRBJ2-6; 8 nucleotides line up with TRBD2. As DNA, the CDR3 is TGCGCCAGCAGCCTCATAGTCCGGGAGGGGTCTGGGGCCAACGTCCTGACTTTC. Amino acid sequence: CASSLIVREGSGANVLTF.